The clone carrying this T cell receptor beta chain was seen more than once but under ten times. Germline V gene lookup returns CDR1 SGHNT and CDR2 YYREEE (reference sequence). The CDR3 length is 15 residues. V lost 3 bases, J lost 5 bases, and 6 bases stayed unmatched. Primers used in a second PCR of roughly 6 to 11 cycles were a sample-barcoded 5' primer and a J-beta primer mix. MiXCR was run by TCRdb on the 5' RACE reads, yielding one entry per CDR3 protein. The table has some 850,000 distinct CDR3 sequences, about 26% seen once. Every donor provided approximately 9.2 milliliters of peripheral blood. This record belongs to a study of blood T cells in healthy people across ages. These data were likewise used in another study, on T cells of mothers and their children. As that report states: Second-round PCR products received sample barcodes and 2-4 random nucleotides from the M1S primer.

This chain joins TRBV5-4 and TRBJ2-5; 11 nucleotides align to TRBD2. The receptor was derived from a boy aged 5 to 17 in good health. Sequenced sample: blood. The CDR3 DNA sequence: TGTGCCAGCAGCTCACTAGCGGGGGTTGGGGAGACCCAGTACTTC. Its translation is CASSSLAGVGETQYF. Together with reference TRBV5-4 and TRBJ2-5, the CDR3 gives the full variable domain: ETGVTQSPTHLIKTRGQQVTLRCSSQSGHNTVSWYQQALGQGPQFIFQYYREEENGRGNFPPRFSGLQFPNYSSELNVNALELDDSALYLCASSSLAGVGETQYFGPGTRLLVL.